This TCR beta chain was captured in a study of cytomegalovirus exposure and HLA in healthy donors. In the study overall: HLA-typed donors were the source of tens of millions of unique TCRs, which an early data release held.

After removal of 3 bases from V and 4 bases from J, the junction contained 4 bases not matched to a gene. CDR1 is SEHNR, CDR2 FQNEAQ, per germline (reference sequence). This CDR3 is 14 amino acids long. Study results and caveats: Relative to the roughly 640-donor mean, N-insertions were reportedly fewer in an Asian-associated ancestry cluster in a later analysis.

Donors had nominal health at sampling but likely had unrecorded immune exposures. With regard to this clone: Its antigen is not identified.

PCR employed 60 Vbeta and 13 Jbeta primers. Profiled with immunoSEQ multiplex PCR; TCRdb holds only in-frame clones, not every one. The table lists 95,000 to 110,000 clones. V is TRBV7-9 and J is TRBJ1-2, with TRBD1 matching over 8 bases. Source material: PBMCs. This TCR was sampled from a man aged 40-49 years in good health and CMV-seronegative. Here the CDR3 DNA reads TGTGCCAGCAGCTTGACCGGGACAGGCTATGGCTACACCTTC. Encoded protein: CASSLTGTGYGYTF. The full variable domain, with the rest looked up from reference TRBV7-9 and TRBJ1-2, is DTGVSQNPRHKITKRGQNVTFRCDPISEHNRLYWYRQTLGQGPEFLTYFQNEAQLEKSRLLSDRFSAERPKGSFSTLEIQRTEQGDSAMYLCASSLTGTGYGYTFGSGTRLTVV.